This TCR beta chain emerged from a study of graft-versus-host responses after intestinal transplantation (dated by TCRdb to the early 2020s). General notes on the study: The transplants that recipients received were multivisceral, liver-intestinal, or isolated intestinal. Every recipient was given anti-thymocyte globulin induction, followed by approximately 3 years of maintenance tacrolimus and steroids. After intestinal transplantation, graft-versus-host and host-versus-graft alloreactive T cell clones in the graft, circulation and bone marrow were tracked using bulk TCR-beta CDR3 sequencing. To identify alloreactive clones, pre-transplant mixed lymphocyte reaction products were sequenced and compared with unstimulated pre-transplant donor and recipient T cells. The cohort enrolled about two dozen intestinal transplant recipients including one retransplant, and a few patients lacking pretransplant specimens were excluded. A peak of at least 4% donor T cells among recipient peripheral blood mononuclear cells was the definition used for donor T cell macrochimerism. Rather than being sequenced by the commercial service, samples from a few later patients were sequenced in-house on an Illumina MiSeq and processed with MiXCR. Points the paper makes about the study in general: GvH clones were detected in recipient bone marrow, and some appeared earlier in ileal mucosa or blood, consistent with an intestinal mucosal origin. In the allografts of patients with donor T cell macrochimerism, GvH to HvG T cell clonal ratios were high. The conclusions were limited by the relatively low number and heterogeneity of the intestinal transplant patients. Early after transplant, peak levels of circulating GvH clones were found to be associated with declines in HvG clones.

This specimen's time point label, interpreted: cells obtained before transplantation from donor or recipient. CD3+CD4+ and CD3+CD8+ populations were FACS-sorted from unstimulated pre-transplant donor and recipient cells taken from spleen or lymph nodes. V loses 0 bases, J loses 6 bases, and the germline ends lie 6 bases apart. The cysteine opens and the phenylalanine closes a CDR3 of 12 amino acids. The DNA shown is the 36-base CDR3, in frame from base 1. CDR1 and CDR2 (SGHRS, YFSETQ) derive from the germline V gene. The method behind the library was the immunoSEQ multiplex PCR assay. For most patients, genomic DNA was isolated using the Qiagen DNeasy Blood and Tissue Kit and was shipped frozen to Adaptive Biotechnologies for TCR sequencing. High-throughput TCR-beta CDR3 sequencing of genomic DNA from most patients was performed by Adaptive Biotechnologies. The study's processing was this. Adaptive's ImmunoSEQ software was the source of the TCR sequencing data for roughly 19 patients, while three other patients were processed with MiXCR and VDJtools. To correct CD4 versus CD8 sorting errors, sequences present in both subsets at a frequency ratio below 5:1 were removed. CDR3 nucleotide sequences shared between donor and recipient were removed because the origin of such sequences could not be assigned. At least 2-fold expansion over unstimulated cells and a minimum CFSE-low frequency of 0.002% (template counts) or 0.001% (read counts) were required for clones to be classified as alloreactive. Clones were considered mappable if detected in sequenced pre-transplant spleen, lymph node, or MLR CFSE-low populations of the donor or recipient. The cumulative frequency of alloreactive clones was calculated as a percentage of all sequences, weighted by copy number. TCRdb holds this immuneACCESS table with in-frame rearrangements only. Some clones are missing; in checked studies, unresolved V genes explain under half, and the rest has no known cause. D and trimming were read from the DNA, whereas the V and J calls and clone size are those reported in that table. The sample table contains around 100,000 clones; only one count was recorded for less than 90% of them. Jointly, the top ten make up around 0.95% of the sample.

As concerns this clone: Which antigen it targets is not known. Within one base of it there is no much larger clone, and no base qualities were kept.

The origin of this receptor is a human donor who was the organ donor for an intestinal transplant. Source: unstimulated CD4+ T cells sorted from spleen or lymph node cells, taken before transplant. The rearrangement combines TRBV5-1 with TRBJ1-2; the D gene cannot be named for sure. The DNA reads TGCGCCAGCAGCTTGGGGCCTAATGGCTACACCTTC. It translates to CASSLGPNGYTF.